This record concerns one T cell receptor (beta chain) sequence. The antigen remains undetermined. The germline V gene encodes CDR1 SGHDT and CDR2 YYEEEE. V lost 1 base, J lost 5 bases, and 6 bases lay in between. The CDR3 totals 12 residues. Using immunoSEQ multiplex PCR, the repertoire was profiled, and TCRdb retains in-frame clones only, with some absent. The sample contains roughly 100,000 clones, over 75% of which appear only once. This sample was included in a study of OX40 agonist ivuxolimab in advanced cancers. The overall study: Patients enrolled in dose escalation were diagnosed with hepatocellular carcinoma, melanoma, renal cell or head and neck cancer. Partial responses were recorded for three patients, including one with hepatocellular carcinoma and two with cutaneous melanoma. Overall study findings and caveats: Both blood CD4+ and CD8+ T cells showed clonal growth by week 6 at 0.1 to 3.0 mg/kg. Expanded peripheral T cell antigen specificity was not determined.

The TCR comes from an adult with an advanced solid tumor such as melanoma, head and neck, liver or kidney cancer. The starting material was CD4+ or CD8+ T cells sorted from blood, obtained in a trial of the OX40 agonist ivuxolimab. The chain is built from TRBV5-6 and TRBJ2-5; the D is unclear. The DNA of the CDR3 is TGTGCCAGCAGCTTGACTAAGGAGACCCAGTACTTC. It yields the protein CASSLTKETQYF. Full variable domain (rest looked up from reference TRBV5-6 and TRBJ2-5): DAGVTQSPTHLIKTRGQQVTLRCSPKSGHDTVSWYQQALGQGPQFIFQYYEEEERQRGNFPDRFSGHQFPNYSSELNVNALLLGDSALYLCASSLTKETQYFGPGTRLLVL.